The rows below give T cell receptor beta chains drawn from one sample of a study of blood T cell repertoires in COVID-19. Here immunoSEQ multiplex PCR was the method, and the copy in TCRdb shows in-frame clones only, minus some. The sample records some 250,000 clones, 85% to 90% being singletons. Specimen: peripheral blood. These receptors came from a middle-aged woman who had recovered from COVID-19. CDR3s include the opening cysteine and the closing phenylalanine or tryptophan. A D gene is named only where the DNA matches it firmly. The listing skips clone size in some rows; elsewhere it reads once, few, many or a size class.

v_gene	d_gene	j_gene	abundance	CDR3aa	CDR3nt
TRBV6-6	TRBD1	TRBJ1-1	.	CASSLRDRAWTEAFF	TGTGCCAGCAGCCTAAGGGACAGGGCCTGGACTGAAGCTTTCTTT
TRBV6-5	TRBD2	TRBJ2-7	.	CASTNGGEQYF	TGTGCCAGCACCAACGGGGGGGAGCAGTACTTC
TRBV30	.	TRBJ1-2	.	CAWLGPYGYTF	TGTGCCTGGCTGGGCCCCTATGGCTACACCTTC
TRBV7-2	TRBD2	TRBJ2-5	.	CASTPGGVPETQYF	TGTGCCAGCACCCCCGGGGGGGTCCCCGAGACCCAGTACTTC
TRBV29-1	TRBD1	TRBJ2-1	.	CSGRRGSYNEQFF	TGCAGCGGCCGCAGGGGGTCCTACAATGAGCAGTTCTTC
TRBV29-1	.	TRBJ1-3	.	CSVEGRNSGNTIYF	TGCAGCGTTGAGGGGCGGAACTCTGGAAACACCATATATTTT
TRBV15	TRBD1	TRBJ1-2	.	CATSSANRGRGYTF	TGTGCCACCAGCAGCGCCAACAGGGGCCGGGGCTACACCTTC
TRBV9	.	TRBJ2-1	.	CASCETSTGAEQFF	TGTGCCAGCTGCGAGACTAGTACCGGGGCTGAGCAGTTCTTC
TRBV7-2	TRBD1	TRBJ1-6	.	CASSWGQGANSPLHF	TGTGCCAGCAGCTGGGGACAGGGGGCAAATTCACCCCTCCACTTT
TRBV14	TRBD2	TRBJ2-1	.	CATRGWLAGPSSYNEQFF	TGTGCCACCAGGGGGTGGCTAGCGGGACCGAGCTCCTACAATGAGCAGTTCTTC
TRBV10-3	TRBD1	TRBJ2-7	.	CAISGTGGHEQYF	TGTGCCATCAGTGGAACAGGGGGTCACGAGCAGTACTTC
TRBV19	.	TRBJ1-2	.	CASSMGGRGNYGYTF	TGTGCCAGTAGTATGGGGGGGCGCGGAAACTATGGCTACACCTTC
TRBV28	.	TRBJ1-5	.	CASKQGSQGNQPQHF	TGTGCCAGCAAGCAAGGGAGCCAGGGCAATCAGCCCCAGCATTTT
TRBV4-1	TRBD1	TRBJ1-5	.	CASSQQGAKQPQHF	TGCGCCAGCAGCCAACAGGGGGCTAAGCAGCCCCAGCATTTT
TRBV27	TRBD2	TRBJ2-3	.	CASRPTSRHTDTQYF	TGTGCCAGCAGACCGACTAGCCGACACACAGATACGCAGTATTTT
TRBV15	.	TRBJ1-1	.	CATSRGGRNTEAFF	TGTGCCACCAGCAGAGGTGGCAGAAACACTGAAGCTTTCTTT
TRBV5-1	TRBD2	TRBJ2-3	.	CASSLEPPTGTSGRAADTQYF	TGCGCCAGCAGCTTGGAGCCCCCCACCGGGACTAGCGGGAGGGCCGCAGATACGCAGTATTTT
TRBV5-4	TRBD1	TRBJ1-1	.	CASSPGQVNTEAFF	TGTGCCAGCAGCCCGGGACAGGTGAACACTGAAGCTTTCTTT
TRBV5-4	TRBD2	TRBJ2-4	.	CASSQGLVGGKNIQYF	TGTGCCAGCAGCCAGGGACTAGTGGGTGGCAAAAACATTCAGTACTTC
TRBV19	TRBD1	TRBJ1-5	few	CASRSGGSSNQPQHF	TGTGCCAGTCGCTCAGGGGGTTCGAGCAATCAGCCCCAGCATTTT
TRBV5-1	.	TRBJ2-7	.	CASSLDSFTYEQYF	TGCGCCAGCAGCTTGGACAGTTTCACCTACGAGCAGTACTTC
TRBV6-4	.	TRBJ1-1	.	CASSDGGRNTEAFF	TGTGCCAGCAGTGACGGGGGCCGGAACACTGAAGCTTTCTTT
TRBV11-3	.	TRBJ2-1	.	CASSSYRDNEQFF	TGTGCCAGCAGCTCCTACAGGGACAATGAGCAGTTCTTC
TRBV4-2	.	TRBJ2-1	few	CASSHGQRSSYNEQFF	TGTGCCAGCAGCCACGGACAGCGGAGCTCCTACAATGAGCAGTTCTTC
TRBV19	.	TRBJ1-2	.	CASSMAPTQGAGYTF	TGTGCCAGTAGTATGGCCCCCACACAAGGGGCCGGCTACACCTTC
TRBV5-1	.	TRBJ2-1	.	CASSRTRNEQFF	TGCGCCAGCAGCCGAACCAGAAATGAGCAGTTCTTC
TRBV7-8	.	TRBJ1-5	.	CASSSRGQPQHF	TGTGCCAGCAGCTCCAGGGGTCAGCCCCAGCATTTT
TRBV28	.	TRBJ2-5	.	CASSPQGRWVPETQYF	TGTGCCAGCAGCCCCCAGGGGCGGTGGGTCCCAGAGACCCAGTACTTC
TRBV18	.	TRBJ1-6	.	CASSPLEGGVSPLHF	TGTGCCAGCTCACCACTCGAGGGGGGGGTCTCACCCCTCCACTTT
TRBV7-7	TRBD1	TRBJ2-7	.	CASSLGPTGYEQYF	TGTGCTAGCAGCTTAGGGCCGACAGGGTACGAGCAGTACTTC
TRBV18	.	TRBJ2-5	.	CASSPNRETQYF	TGTGCCAGCTCGCCGAACCGGGAGACCCAGTACTTC
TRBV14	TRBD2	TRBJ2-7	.	CASSRRGGVYSYEQYF	TGTGCCAGCAGTCGACGGGGAGGGGTATACTCCTACGAGCAGTACTTC
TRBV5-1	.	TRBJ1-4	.	CASTLGQSREKLFF	TGCGCCAGCACCCTGGGGCAGTCCCGTGAAAAACTGTTTTTT
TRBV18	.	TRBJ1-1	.	CASSPITEAFF	TGTGCCAGCTCCCCCATTACTGAAGCTTTCTTT
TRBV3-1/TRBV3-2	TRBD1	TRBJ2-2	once	CASSRGTGGHTGELFF	TGTGCCAGCAGCCGGGGGACAGGGGGACACACCGGGGAGCTGTTTTTT
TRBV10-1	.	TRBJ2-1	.	CASSERQVIYNEQFF	TGCGCCAGCAGTGAGAGGCAGGTGATCTACAATGAGCAGTTCTTC
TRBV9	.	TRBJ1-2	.	CASSPARQHF	TGTGCCAGCAGCCCGGCGAGGCAGCACTTC
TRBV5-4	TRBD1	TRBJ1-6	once	CASSFPTGGNSPLHF	TGTGCCAGCAGCTTTCCAACAGGGGGAAATTCACCCCTCCACTTT
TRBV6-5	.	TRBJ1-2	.	CASSYSGNYGYTF	TGTGCCAGCAGTTACTCGGGCAACTATGGCTACACCTTC
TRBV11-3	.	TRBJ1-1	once	CASSLSPQGPNTEAFF	TGTGCCAGCAGCTTATCTCCCCAGGGCCCGAACACTGAAGCTTTCTTT